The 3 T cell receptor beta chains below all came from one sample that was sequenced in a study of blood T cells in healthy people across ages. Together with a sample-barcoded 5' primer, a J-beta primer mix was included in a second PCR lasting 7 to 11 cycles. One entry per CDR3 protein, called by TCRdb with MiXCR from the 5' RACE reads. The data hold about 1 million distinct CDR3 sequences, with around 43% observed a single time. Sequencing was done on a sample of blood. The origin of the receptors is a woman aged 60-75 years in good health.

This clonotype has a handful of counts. The CDR3 region has the DNA TGTGCCAGCAGTCCCGCAGTTCTGATATCCAAAAACATTCAGTACTTC. Translation: CASSPAVLISKNIQYF. The chain carries TRBV2 and TRBJ2-4; D not certain. The germline V and J ends were trimmed by 5 bases and 2 bases, with 16 bases remaining between them. The CDR3 is made up of 16 amino acids. The germline V gene has CDR1 SNHLY and CDR2 FYNNEI.

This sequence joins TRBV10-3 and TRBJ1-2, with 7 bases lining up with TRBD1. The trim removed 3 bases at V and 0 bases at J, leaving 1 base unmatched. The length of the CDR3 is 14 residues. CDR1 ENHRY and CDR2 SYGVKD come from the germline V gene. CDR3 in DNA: TGTGCCATCAGTGAAGGGACAGCTAACTATGGCTACACCTTC. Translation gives CAISEGTANYGYTF.

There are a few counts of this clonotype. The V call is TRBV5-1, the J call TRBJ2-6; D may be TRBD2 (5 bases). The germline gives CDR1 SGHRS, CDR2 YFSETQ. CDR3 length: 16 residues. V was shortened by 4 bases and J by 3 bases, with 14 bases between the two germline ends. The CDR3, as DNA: TGCGCCAGCAGCCTGGGTCATGGAGGTGGGGCCAACGTCCTGACTTTC. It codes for CASSLGHGGGANVLTF.